Listed below are T cell receptor beta chains from one sample, sequenced in a study of cytomegalovirus exposure and HLA in healthy donors. Some clones are missing from TCRdb's copy, which holds only in-frame ones; the method was immunoSEQ multiplex PCR. This sample has some 130,000 clones, with roughly four fifths found just once. Sample: PBMCs. Receptors were obtained from a man aged 25-45 years in good health and CMV-seronegative. Both conserved end residues are part of each CDR3. The D gene is left open where the match is weak. Size values are once, few and many counts, or a class for expanded clones, and some rows have none.

-	TRBV6-6	TRBJ1-4	-	CASSYRGTATNEKLFF	TGTGCCAGCAGTTACAGGGGAACCGCAACTAATGAAAAACTGTTTTTT
TRBD1	TRBV6-1	TRBJ1-2	-	CASSSLDRAYGYTF	TGTGCCAGCAGTTCCTTGGACAGGGCGTATGGCTACACCTTC
-	TRBV18	TRBJ2-3	-	CASSSPVLTDTQYF	TGTGCCAGCTCATCTCCAGTACTAACCGATACGCAGTATTTT
TRBD2	TRBV15	TRBJ2-2	-	CATSRPLAGGRTGELFF	TGTGCCACCAGCAGACCTTTAGCGGGGGGGCGAACCGGGGAGCTGTTTTTT
TRBD2	TRBV29-1	TRBJ2-3	-	CSVLWRGGSTDTQYF	TGCAGCGTTCTGTGGCGGGGGGGCTCCACAGATACGCAGTATTTT
TRBD1	TRBV27	TRBJ2-1	once	CASRGQVKGSEQFF	TGTGCCAGCAGAGGACAGGTTAAGGGGAGTGAGCAGTTCTTC
-	TRBV6-4	TRBJ2-1	-	CASSDEWGDEQFF	TGTGCCAGCAGTGACGAATGGGGGGATGAGCAGTTCTTC
-	TRBV6-6	TRBJ2-7	-	CASSYSYAETYEQYF	TGTGCCAGCAGTTACTCGTATGCCGAGACTTACGAGCAGTACTTC
TRBD1	TRBV15	TRBJ2-7	-	CATSRARTGRSSYEQYF	TGTGCCACCAGCAGAGCCCGGACAGGGCGAAGCTCCTACGAGCAGTACTTC
-	TRBV7-9	TRBJ2-3	-	CASRQTYSTDTQYF	TGTGCCAGCAGACAAACATATTCCACAGATACGCAGTATTTT
-	TRBV18	TRBJ2-1	-	CASFADYNEQFF	TGTGCCAGCTTCGCAGACTACAATGAGCAGTTCTTC
-	TRBV6-1	TRBJ1-5	-	CASSEVVGFNQPQHF	TGTGCCAGCAGTGAAGTGGTGGGCTTCAATCAGCCCCAGCATTTT
-	TRBV6-1	TRBJ2-7	once	CASSEVISGEWSYEQYF	TGTGCCAGCAGTGAAGTCATTAGCGGAGAGTGGTCCTACGAGCAGTACTTC
TRBD2	TRBV7-8	TRBJ2-2	-	CASSLGDRGVGELFF	TGTGCCAGCAGCTTAGGGGATCGGGGGGTCGGGGAGCTGTTTTTT
TRBD1	TRBV7-9	TRBJ1-2	-	CASSLTGVDGYTF	TGTGCCAGCAGCCTCACAGGGGTGGATGGCTACACCTTC
-	TRBV29-1	TRBJ2-3	-	CSVALRQDGTDTQYF	TGCAGCGTTGCGTTGAGACAGGATGGCACAGATACGCAGTATTTT
-	TRBV5-1	TRBJ2-2	-	CASSLPTGNTGELFF	TGCGCCAGCAGCTTGCCGACAGGGAACACCGGGGAGCTGTTTTTT
-	TRBV6-1	TRBJ2-6	-	CASSPRVSGANVLTF	TGTGCCAGCAGCCCCAGGGTGTCTGGGGCCAACGTCCTGACTTTC
TRBD2	TRBV5-1	TRBJ2-1	-	CASSLERTSGRLEQFF	TGCGCCAGCAGCTTGGAGAGGACTAGCGGGAGACTTGAGCAGTTCTTC
-	TRBV4-1	TRBJ2-1	few	CASSQALAYNEQFF	TGTGCCAGCAGCCAAGCCCTAGCGTACAATGAGCAGTTCTTC
TRBD1	TRBV19	TRBJ2-3	few	CASSFSPGTGMSTDTQYF	TGTGCCAGTAGTTTCTCTCCCGGGACAGGGATGAGCACAGATACGCAGTATTTT
-	TRBV2	TRBJ1-6	-	CASSERQADNSPLHF	TGTGCCAGCAGTGAACGGCAGGCAGATAATTCACCCCTCCACTTT
TRBD1	TRBV6-6	TRBJ2-7	-	CASSHPTRGQPYEQYF	TGTGCCAGCAGTCACCCCACCCGGGGACAGCCCTACGAGCAGTACTTC
TRBD1	TRBV28	TRBJ1-2	-	CASTTGGRDGYTF	TGTGCCAGCACTACAGGGGGAAGGGATGGCTACACCTTC
-	TRBV28	TRBJ1-4	-	CASRLPDSPNEKLFF	TGTGCCAGCAGACTCCCAGACAGCCCTAATGAAAAACTGTTTTTT
-	TRBV11-2	TRBJ1-4	-	CASSSGGPEKLFF	TGTGCCAGCAGCTCTGGGGGCCCTGAAAAACTGTTTTTT
TRBD1	TRBV29-1	TRBJ1-3	-	CSVGTGAYSGNTIYF	TGCAGCGTTGGGACAGGGGCCTACTCTGGAAACACCATATATTTT
TRBD1	TRBV6-1	TRBJ1-1	-	CASSAVQGPNTEAFF	TGTGCCAGCAGCGCTGTACAGGGGCCAAACACTGAAGCTTTCTTT
-	TRBV15	TRBJ2-5	once	CATSSHSQETQYF	TGTGCCACCAGCAGCCACAGTCAAGAGACCCAGTACTTC
-	TRBV30	TRBJ2-5	-	CAWTAAVQETQYF	TGTGCCTGGACCGCAGCGGTCCAAGAGACCCAGTACTTC
-	TRBV7-2	TRBJ1-5	few	CASSKDRFSNQPQHF	TGTGCCAGCAGCAAAGACAGATTTAGCAATCAGCCCCAGCATTTT
-	TRBV28	TRBJ2-1	-	CASSLNLADEQFF	TGTGCCAGCAGTTTAAACCTAGCCGATGAGCAGTTCTTC
-	TRBV4-1	TRBJ2-2	-	CASSRTGSTGELFF	TGCGCCAGCAGCCGTACAGGGTCCACCGGGGAGCTGTTTTTT
-	TRBV30	TRBJ1-3	few	CAWRGPGASGNTIYF	TGTGCCTGGAGGGGTCCGGGAGCCTCTGGAAACACCATATATTTT
-	TRBV10-2	TRBJ1-2	-	CASSVARIYGYTF	TGCGCCAGCAGTGTTGCCAGAATCTATGGCTACACCTTC
-	TRBV28	TRBJ1-4	once	CASSLVQNHIGEKLFF	TGTGCCAGCAGTTTGGTACAGAATCACATAGGTGAAAAACTGTTTTTT
TRBD1	TRBV7-9	TRBJ2-3	-	CASSLGQGGNTDTQYF	TGTGCCAGCAGCTTAGGACAGGGGGGAAACACAGATACGCAGTATTTT
-	TRBV7-6	TRBJ1-1	-	CASSPGVRAEAFF	TGTGCCAGCAGCCCGGGGGTCCGGGCTGAAGCTTTCTTT
-	TRBV2	TRBJ1-1	many	CASRWTVNTEAFF	TGTGCCAGCAGGTGGACTGTGAACACTGAAGCTTTCTTT
TRBD1	TRBV4-1	TRBJ1-1	-	CASSQTGTGVFEGNTEAFF	TGCGCCAGCAGCCAGACTGGGACAGGTGTTTTTGAAGGGAACACTGAAGCTTTCTTT